This note documents a single T cell receptor (beta chain) sequence. Its target is unknown. This sample was included in a study of graft-versus-host responses after intestinal transplantation. Sequencing used immunoSEQ multiplex PCR; TCRdb keeps in-frame clones, though not all of them. The repertoire holds 85,000 to 100,000 clones, with 85% to 95% as singletons. V gave up 7 bases and J gave up 4 bases, with 9 bases separating them. The CDR3 runs to 12 residues. Germline V gene lookup returns CDR1 MDHEN and CDR2 SYDVKM. The chain joins TRBV28 to TRBJ2-3; D is uncertain. This TCR was recovered from a human donor who was the organ donor for an intestinal transplant. Sequenced material: unstimulated CD8+ T cells sorted from spleen or lymph node cells, taken before transplant. The CDR3: CASTPRSDTQYF. CDR3 sequence (DNA): TGTGCCAGCACCCCCCGGTCAGATACGCAGTATTTT.